The present entry profiles one TCR beta chain with its context. Time point indicated: pretreatment peripheral blood. The entry originates in a study of PD-L1 blockade in urothelial cancer. In germline, CDR1 is MGHRA, CDR2 YSYEKL. Between the trimmed V and J ends, which lost 4 bases and 0 bases, there was a span of 19 bases. CDR3 length: 17 amino acids. Using immunoSEQ multiplex PCR, the repertoire was profiled, and TCRdb retains in-frame clones only, with some absent. The sample records around 68,000 clones, 75% to 85% being singletons. The chain couples TRBV4-1 to TRBJ2-7; D unresolved. Sequencing was performed on PBMCs, taken around atezolizumab (anti-PD-L1) treatment. This TCR was recovered from a man in his sixties or seventies with urothelial cancer. CDR3 DNA sequence: TGCGCCAGCAGCCTAGTCGTTAGTGACTCCAACTCCTACGAGCAGTACTTC. It encodes CASSLVVSDSNSYEQYF.